A single sample gave rise to the 9 T cell receptor beta chains below, sequenced in a study of OX40 agonist ivuxolimab in advanced cancers. TCRdb's table, derived via immunoSEQ multiplex PCR, lists solely in-frame clones and lacks some. The table records 100,000 or so clones, roughly 95% of them present only once. Here the sequenced sample was CD4+ or CD8+ T cells sorted from blood, taken in a trial of the OX40 agonist ivuxolimab. The origin of the receptors is an adult with an advanced solid tumor such as melanoma, head and neck, liver or kidney cancer.

The chain has TRBV27 and TRBJ2-5, with D perhaps matching TRBD2 (6 bases). The V and J ends lost 3 bases and 5 bases respectively, with 13 bases between them. The CDR3 loop spans 14 amino acids. The germline V gene encodes CDR1 MNHEY and CDR2 SMNVEV (reference sequence). The CDR3 is CASSFGDRGETQYF. The CDR3 DNA follows: TGTGCCAGCAGTTTTGGGGACCGGGGGGAGACCCAGTACTTC.

The chain uses TRBV7-9 and TRBJ1-4; D perhaps matches TRBD1 (6 bases). This CDR3 has 14 amino acids. The V gene's germline CDR1 is SEHNR and CDR2 FQNEAQ (reference sequence). V gave up 3 bases and J gave up 8 bases, with 13 bases separating them. The CDR3 spells CASSFGPGAEKLFF. CDR3 sequence (DNA): TGTGCCAGCAGCTTCGGACCGGGGGCCGAAAAACTGTTTTTT.

The CDR3 region is CAISEPLAGGHNEQFF. The CDR3, as DNA: TGTGCCATCAGTGAGCCGCTAGCGGGAGGGCACAATGAGCAGTTCTTC. The chain carries TRBV10-3 and TRBJ2-1, with 12 bases aligning to TRBD2. The V gene end was trimmed by 2 bases and the J gene end by 5 bases; junction bases not matched to a gene: 4. Germline lookup yields CDR1 ENHRY and CDR2 SYGVKD. CDR3 size: 16 residues.

The chain carries TRBV6-6 and TRBJ1-2; D gene ambiguous. This CDR3 is built from 8 residues. The ends were cut back, 5 bases at V and 9 bases at J, with 1 base in the middle. The V gene's germline CDR1 is MNHNY and CDR2 SVGAGI (reference sequence). The CDR3 DNA sequence: TGTGCCAGCAGTAGCTACACCTTC. Translation gives CASSSYTF.

V usage is TRBV6-6 and J usage is TRBJ1-5; 7 bases map to TRBD1. The V gene end was trimmed by 8 bases and the J gene end by 5 bases; junction bases not matched to a gene: 9. This CDR3 is built from 14 residues. Germline CDR1 and CDR2: MNHNY and SVGAGI (reference sequence). CDR3 in amino acids: CASARQGWDQPQHF. The CDR3 DNA reads TGTGCCAGCGCGAGACAGGGCTGGGATCAGCCCCAGCATTTT.

This chain joins TRBV11-2 and TRBJ1-1, with D unresolved. The CDR3 runs to 14 residues. The germline V and J ends were trimmed by 1 base and 1 base, with 7 bases remaining between them. In germline, CDR1 is SGHAT, CDR2 FQNNGV. This CDR3 reads CASSLGHPNTEAFF. As DNA, the CDR3 is TGTGCCAGCAGCTTAGGACACCCGAACACTGAAGCTTTCTTT. The whole variable domain, remainder taken from reference TRBV11-2 and TRBJ1-1, is EAGVAQSPRYKIIEKRQSVAFWCNPISGHATLYWYQQILGQGPKLLIQFQNNGVVDDSQLPKDRFSAERLKGVDSTLKIQPAKLEDSAVYLCASSLGHPNTEAFFGQGTRLTVV.

This clone was seen once. The chain employs TRBV5-1 and TRBJ2-3, with 13 bases matching TRBD2. V was clipped by 0 bases and J by 0 bases; unmatched bases: 10. Germline V gives CDR1 SGHRS, CDR2 YFSETQ. The CDR3 covers 20 residues. In DNA form, the CDR3 reads TGCGCCAGCAGCTTGGCCGGACTAGCGGGAGTGACGCCTAGCACAGATACGCAGTATTTT. This translates into CASSLAGLAGVTPSTDTQYF.

This CDR3 is CASEPRDRGTDTQYF. CDR3 sequence (DNA): TGTGCCAGCGAACCCCGGGACAGAGGAACAGATACGCAGTATTTT. J is TRBJ2-3 and V is TRBV2; TRBD1 agrees at 7 bases. The ends lost 8 bases at V and 3 bases at J; junction bases unmatched: 11. This CDR3 has 15 residues. Germline lookup yields CDR1 SNHLY and CDR2 FYNNEI.

The chain combines TRBV18 with TRBJ2-1; the D gene is possibly TRBD2 (5 bases). V gave up 9 bases and J gave up 9 bases, with 15 bases separating them. This CDR3 spans 12 amino acids. CDR1 and CDR2 (germline): KGHSH, LQKENI. CDR3 sequence (DNA): TGTGCCAGTCTACATTCGGGGTCTGAGCAGTTCTTC. Its translation: CASLHSGSEQFF.